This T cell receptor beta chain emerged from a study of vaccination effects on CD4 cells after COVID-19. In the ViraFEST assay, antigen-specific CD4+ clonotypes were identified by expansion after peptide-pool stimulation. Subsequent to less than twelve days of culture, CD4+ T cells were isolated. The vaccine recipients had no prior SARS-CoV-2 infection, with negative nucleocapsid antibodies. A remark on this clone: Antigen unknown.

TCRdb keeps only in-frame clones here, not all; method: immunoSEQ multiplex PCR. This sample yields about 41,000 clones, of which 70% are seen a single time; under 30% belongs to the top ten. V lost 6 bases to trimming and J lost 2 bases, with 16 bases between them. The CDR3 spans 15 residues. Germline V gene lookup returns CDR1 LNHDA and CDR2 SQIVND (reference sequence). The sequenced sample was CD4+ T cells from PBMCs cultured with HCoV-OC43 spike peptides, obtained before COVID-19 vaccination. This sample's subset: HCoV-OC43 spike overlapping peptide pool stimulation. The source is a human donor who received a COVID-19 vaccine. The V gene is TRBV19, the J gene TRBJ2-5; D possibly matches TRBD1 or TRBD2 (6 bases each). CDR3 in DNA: TGTGCCAGTAGCCCGAACGGGGGACAACAAGAGACCCAGTACTTC. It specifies CASSPNGGQQETQYF.